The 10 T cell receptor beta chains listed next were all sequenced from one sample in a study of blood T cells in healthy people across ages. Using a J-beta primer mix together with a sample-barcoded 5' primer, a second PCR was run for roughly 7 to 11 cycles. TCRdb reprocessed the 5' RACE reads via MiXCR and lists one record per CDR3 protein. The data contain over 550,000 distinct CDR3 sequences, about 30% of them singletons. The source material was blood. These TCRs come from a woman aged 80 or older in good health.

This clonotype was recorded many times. The CDR3 reads CASSAGGVQFF. CDR3 DNA sequence: TGTGCCAGCAGCGCAGGGGGGGTGCAGTTCTTC. The chain joins TRBV7-6 to TRBJ2-1; D may be TRBD1 or TRBD2 (7 bases each). V lost 5 bases, J lost 12 bases, and 11 bases lay in between. The CDR3 loop spans 11 amino acids. Per the germline V gene, CDR1 is SGHVS and CDR2 is FNYEAQ.

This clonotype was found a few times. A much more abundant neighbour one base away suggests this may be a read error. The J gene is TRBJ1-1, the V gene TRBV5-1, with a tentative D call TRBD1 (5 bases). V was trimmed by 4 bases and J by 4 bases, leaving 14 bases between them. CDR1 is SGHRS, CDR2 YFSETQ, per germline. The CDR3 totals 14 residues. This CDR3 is CASSTEGRGTEAFF. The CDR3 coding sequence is TGCGCCAGCAGCACGGAAGGTAGGGGCACTGAAGCTTTCTTT. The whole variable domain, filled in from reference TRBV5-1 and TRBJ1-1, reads KAGVTQTPRYLIKTRGQQVTLSCSPISGHRSVSWYQQTPGQGLQFLFEYFSETQRNKGNFPGRFSGRQFSNSRSEMNVSTLELGDSALYLCASSTEGRGTEAFFGQGTRLTVV.

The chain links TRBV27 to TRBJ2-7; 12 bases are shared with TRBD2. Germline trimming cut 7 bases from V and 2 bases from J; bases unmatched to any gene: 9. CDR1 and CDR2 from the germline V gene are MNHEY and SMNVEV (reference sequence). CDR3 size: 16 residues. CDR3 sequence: CASKRTSGATAYEQYF. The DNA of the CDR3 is TGTGCCAGCAAACGGACTAGCGGGGCTACGGCCTACGAGCAGTACTTC.

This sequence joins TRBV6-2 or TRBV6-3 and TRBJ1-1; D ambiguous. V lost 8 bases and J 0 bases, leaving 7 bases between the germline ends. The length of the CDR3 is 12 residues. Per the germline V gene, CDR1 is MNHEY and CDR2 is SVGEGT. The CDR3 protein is CASLAMNTEAFF. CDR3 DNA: TGTGCCAGCCTCGCAATGAACACTGAAGCTTTCTTT.

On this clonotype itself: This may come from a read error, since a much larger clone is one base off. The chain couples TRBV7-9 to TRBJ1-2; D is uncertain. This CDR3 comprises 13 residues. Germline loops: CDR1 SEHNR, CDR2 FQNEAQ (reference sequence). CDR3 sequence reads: CAGSQELDYGYTF. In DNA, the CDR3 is TGTGCCGGCAGCCAGGAGCTCGACTATGGCTACACCTTC.

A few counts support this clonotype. The CDR3 DNA reads TGTGCCATCAGTGAGTCGGGACTAGCGTCCAATGAGCAGTACTTC. It encodes CAISESGLASNEQYF. The gene calls are TRBV10-3 and TRBJ2-7; 10 bases line up with TRBD2. The CDR3 consists of 15 residues. J lost 7 bases, V lost 0 bases, and 6 bases had no gene match. The germline gives CDR1 ENHRY, CDR2 SYGVKD.

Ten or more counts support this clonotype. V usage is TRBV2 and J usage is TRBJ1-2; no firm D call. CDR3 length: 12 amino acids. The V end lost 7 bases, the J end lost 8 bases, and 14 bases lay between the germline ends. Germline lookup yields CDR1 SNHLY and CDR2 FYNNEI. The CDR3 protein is CASNRAIEGYTF. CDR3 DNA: TGTGCCAGCAATCGGGCCATCGAAGGCTACACCTTC.

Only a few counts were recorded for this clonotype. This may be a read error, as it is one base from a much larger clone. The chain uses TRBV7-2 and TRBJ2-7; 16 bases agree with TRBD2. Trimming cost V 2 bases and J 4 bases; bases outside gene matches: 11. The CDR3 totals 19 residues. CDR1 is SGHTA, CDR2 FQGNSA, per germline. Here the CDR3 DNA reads TGTGCCAGCAGCTTAAGATGGAGGGGACTAGCGGGGGGGCGGTACGAGCAGTACTTC. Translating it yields CASSLRWRGLAGGRYEQYF.

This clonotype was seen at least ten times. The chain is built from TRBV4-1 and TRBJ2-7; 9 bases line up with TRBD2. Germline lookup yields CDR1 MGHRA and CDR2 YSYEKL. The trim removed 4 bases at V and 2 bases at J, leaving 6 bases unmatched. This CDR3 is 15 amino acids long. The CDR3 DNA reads TGCGCCAGCAGCCCTGAAGAGCGGGGGGCCTACGAGCAGTACTTC. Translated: CASSPEERGAYEQYF.

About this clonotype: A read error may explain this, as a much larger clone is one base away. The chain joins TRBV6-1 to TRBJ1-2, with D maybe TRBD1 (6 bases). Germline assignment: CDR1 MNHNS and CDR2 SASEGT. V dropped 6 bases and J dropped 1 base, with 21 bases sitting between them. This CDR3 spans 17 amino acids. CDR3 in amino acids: CASSRNGGARSNYGYTF. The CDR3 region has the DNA TGTGCCAGCAGCCGAAACGGGGGCGCTAGAAGTAACTATGGCTACACCTTC.